This T cell receptor beta chain was sequenced for a study of CD8 T cells in ankylosing spondylitis. Findings and limits, study-wide: Earlier work had already found some motif variants in reactive arthritis synovial fluid and blood. Disease-associated clones were CD8+ and fairly uncommon in peripheral blood.

CDR1 KGHSH and CDR2 LQKENI come from the germline V gene. Trimming cost V 1 base and J 0 bases; bases outside gene matches: 4. The CDR3 runs to 16 residues. Comment on this clonotype: Its specificity is not known.

MiXCR, applied by TCRdb to the 5' RACE reads, yields one record per CDR3 protein. The data show some 350,000 distinct CDR3 sequences, roughly 15% seen once. The V and J genes are TRBV18 and TRBJ2-3, with 7 bases identical to TRBD2. This receptor was obtained from a male donor with ankylosing spondylitis or in good health (not recorded which). The sequencing input was blood, either unsorted or a sorted T cell fraction (not recorded which). This CDR3 reads CASSPQQAGSTDTQYF. For the CDR3, the DNA is TGTGCCAGCTCACCACAGCAAGCGGGAAGCACAGATACGCAGTATTTT. Full variable domain (rest looked up from reference TRBV18 and TRBJ2-3): NAGVMQNPRHLVRRRGQEARLRCSPMKGHSHVYWYRQLPEEGLKFMVYLQKENIIDESGMPKERFSAEFPKEGPSILRIQQVVRGDSAAYFCASSPQQAGSTDTQYFGPGTRLTVL.